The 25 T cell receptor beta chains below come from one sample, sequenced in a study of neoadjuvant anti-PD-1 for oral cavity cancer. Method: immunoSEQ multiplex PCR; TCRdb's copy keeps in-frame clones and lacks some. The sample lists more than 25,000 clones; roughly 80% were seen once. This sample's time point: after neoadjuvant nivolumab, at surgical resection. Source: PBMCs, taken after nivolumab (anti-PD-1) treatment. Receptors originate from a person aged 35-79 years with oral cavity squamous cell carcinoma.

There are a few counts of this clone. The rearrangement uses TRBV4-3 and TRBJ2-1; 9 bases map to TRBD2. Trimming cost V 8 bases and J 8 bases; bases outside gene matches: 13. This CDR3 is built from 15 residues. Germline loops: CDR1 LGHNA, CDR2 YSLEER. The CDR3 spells CASGKAGGFADEQFF. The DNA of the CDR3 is TGCGCCAGCGGTAAAGCGGGGGGCTTCGCAGATGAGCAGTTCTTC.

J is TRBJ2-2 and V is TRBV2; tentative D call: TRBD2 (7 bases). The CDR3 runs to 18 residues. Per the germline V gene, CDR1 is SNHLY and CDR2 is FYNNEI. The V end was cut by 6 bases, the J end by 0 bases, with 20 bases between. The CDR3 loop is CASRGGAGLHPNTGELFF. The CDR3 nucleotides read TGTGCCAGCAGAGGGGGGGCAGGGCTCCACCCGAACACCGGGGAGCTGTTTTTT.

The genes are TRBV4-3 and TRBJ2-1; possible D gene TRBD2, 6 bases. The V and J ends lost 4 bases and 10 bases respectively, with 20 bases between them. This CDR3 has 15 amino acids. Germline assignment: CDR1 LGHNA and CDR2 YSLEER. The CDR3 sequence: CASSLRWVASEEQFF. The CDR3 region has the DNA TGCGCCAGCAGCCTAAGATGGGTGGCTAGCGAGGAGCAGTTCTTC.

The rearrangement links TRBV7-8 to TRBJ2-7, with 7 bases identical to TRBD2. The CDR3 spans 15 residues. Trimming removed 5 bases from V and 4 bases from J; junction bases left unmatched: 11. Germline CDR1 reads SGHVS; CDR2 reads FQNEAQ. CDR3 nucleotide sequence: TGTGCCAGCAGCCCCGAGGCGGGGGAATGGTACGAGCAGTACTTC. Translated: CASSPEAGEWYEQYF.

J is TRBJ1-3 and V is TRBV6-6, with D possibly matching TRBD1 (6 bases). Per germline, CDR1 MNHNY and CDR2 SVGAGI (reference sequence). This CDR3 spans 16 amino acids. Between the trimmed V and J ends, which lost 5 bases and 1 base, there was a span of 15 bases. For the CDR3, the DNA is TGTGCCAGCAGTCCAGAGGTGGACAGATCTGGAAACACCATATATTTT. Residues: CASSPEVDRSGNTIYF.

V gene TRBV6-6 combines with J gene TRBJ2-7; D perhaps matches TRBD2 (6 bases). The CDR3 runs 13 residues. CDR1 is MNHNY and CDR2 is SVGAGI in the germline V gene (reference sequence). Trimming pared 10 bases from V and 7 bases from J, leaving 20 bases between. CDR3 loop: CATSVRGGGEQYF. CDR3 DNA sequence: TGTGCCACCTCCGTCCGGGGAGGAGGGGAGCAGTACTTC.

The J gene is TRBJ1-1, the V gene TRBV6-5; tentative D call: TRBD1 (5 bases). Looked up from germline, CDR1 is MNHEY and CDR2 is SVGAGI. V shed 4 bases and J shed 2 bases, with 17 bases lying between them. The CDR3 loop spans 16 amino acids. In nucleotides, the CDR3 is TGTGCCAGCAGTTTCCAGCAGGGTCTAAGAAACACTGAAGCTTTCTTT. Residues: CASSFQQGLRNTEAFF.

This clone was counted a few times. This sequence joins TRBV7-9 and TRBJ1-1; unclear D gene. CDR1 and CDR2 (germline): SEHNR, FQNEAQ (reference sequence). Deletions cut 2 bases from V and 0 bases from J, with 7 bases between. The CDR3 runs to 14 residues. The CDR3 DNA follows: TGTGCCAGCAGCTTAATTGCGGTGAACACTGAAGCTTTCTTT. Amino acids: CASSLIAVNTEAFF.

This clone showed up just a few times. The CDR3 spells CASSGAGGVADTQYF. The DNA of the CDR3 is TGTGCCAGCAGTGGAGCAGGGGGTGTCGCAGATACGCAGTATTTT. This chain links TRBV2 with TRBJ2-3; 7 nucleotides agree with TRBD1. Trimming cost V 4 bases and J 4 bases; bases outside gene matches: 8. The CDR3 is 15 amino acids. CDR1 and CDR2 (germline): SNHLY, FYNNEI. Looking up the rest from reference TRBV2 and TRBJ2-3 gives the full variable domain: EPEVTQTPSHQVTQMGQEVILRCVPISNHLYFYWYRQILGQKVEFLVSFYNNEISEKSEIFDDQFSVERPDGSNFTLKIRSTKLEDSAMYFCASSGAGGVADTQYFGPGTRLTVL.

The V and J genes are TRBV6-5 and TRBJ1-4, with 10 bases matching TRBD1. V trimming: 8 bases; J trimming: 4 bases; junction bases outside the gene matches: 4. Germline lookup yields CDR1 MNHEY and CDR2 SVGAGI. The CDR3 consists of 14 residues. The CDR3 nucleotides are TGTGCCAGCGCCCGGGACAGGGGTAATGAAAAACTGTTTTTT. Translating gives CASARDRGNEKLFF.

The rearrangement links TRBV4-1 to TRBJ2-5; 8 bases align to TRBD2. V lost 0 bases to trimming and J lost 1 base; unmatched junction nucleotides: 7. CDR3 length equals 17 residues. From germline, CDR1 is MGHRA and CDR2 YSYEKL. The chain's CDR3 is CASSQELGGGRQETQYF. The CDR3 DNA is TGCGCCAGCAGCCAAGAACTGGGCGGGGGGCGCCAAGAGACCCAGTACTTC.

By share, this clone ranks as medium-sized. The CDR3 coding sequence is TGTGCCAGCAGTGAAGGTGACTCTGGAAACACCATATATTTT. Translating gives CASSEGDSGNTIYF. V gene TRBV2 combines with J gene TRBJ1-3, with D hard to call. Deletions cut 1 base from V and 0 bases from J, with 4 bases between. CDR3 length equals 14 residues. CDR1 and CDR2 from the germline V gene are SNHLY and FYNNEI.

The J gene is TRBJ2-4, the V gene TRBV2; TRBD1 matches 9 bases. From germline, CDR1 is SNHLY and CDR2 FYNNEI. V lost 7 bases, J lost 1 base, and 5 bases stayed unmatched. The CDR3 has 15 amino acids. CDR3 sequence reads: CASIGQGRAKNIQYF. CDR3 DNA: TGTGCCAGCATTGGACAGGGGAGGGCCAAAAACATTCAGTACTTC.

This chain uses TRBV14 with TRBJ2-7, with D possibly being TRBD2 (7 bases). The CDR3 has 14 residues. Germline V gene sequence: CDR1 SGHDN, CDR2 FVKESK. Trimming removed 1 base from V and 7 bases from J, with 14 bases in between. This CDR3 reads CASSQVGGAREQYF. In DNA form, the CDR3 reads TGTGCCAGCAGCCAAGTTGGGGGGGCGAGGGAGCAGTACTTC.

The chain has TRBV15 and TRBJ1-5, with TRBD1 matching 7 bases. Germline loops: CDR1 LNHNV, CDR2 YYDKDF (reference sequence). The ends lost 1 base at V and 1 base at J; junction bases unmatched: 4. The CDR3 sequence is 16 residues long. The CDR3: CATSRAGTESNQPQHF. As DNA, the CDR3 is TGTGCCACCAGCAGAGCAGGGACAGAGAGCAATCAGCCCCAGCATTTT.

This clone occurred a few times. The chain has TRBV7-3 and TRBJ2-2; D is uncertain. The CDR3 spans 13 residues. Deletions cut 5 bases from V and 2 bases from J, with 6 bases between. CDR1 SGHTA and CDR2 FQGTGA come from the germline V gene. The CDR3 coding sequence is TGTGCCAGCAGCGAGGTTAACACCGGGGAGCTGTTTTTT. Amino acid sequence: CASSEVNTGELFF.

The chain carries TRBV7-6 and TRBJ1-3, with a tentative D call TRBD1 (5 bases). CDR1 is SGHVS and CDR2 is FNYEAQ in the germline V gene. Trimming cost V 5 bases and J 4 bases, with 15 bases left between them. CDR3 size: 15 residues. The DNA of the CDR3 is TGTGCCAGCAGCATAATCCCAGGGTTAGGAAACACCATATATTTT. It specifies CASSIIPGLGNTIYF.

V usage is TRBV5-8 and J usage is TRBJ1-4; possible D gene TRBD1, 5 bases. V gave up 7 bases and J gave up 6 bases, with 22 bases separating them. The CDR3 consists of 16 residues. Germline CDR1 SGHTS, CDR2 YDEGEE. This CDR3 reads CASDYRRGPGDEKLFF. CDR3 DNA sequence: TGTGCCAGCGACTATCGTCGGGGACCTGGGGATGAAAAACTGTTTTTT.

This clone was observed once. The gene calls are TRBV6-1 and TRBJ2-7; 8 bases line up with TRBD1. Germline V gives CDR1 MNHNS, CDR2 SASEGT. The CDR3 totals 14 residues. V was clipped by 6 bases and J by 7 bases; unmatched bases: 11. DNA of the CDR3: TGTGCCAGCAGCTGGGACAGGTCAAAGAAGGAGCAGTACTTC. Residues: CASSWDRSKKEQYF.

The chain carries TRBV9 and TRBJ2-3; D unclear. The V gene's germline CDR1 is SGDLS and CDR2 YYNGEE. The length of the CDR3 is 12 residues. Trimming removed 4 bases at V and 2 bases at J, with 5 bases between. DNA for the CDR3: TGTGCCAGCAGCCCATTCACAGATACGCAGTATTTT. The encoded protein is CASSPFTDTQYF.

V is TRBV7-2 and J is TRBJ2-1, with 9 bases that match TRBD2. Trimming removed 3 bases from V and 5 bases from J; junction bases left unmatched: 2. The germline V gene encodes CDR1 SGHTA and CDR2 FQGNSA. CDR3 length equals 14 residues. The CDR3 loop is CASSFSSGDNEQFF. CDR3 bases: TGTGCCAGCAGCTTCTCTAGCGGGGACAATGAGCAGTTCTTC.

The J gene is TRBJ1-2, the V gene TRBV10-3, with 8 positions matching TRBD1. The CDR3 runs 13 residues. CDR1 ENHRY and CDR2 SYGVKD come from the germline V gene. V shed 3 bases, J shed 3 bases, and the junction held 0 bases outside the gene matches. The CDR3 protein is CAISDRGHYGYTF. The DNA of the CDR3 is TGTGCCATCAGTGACAGGGGGCACTATGGCTACACCTTC.

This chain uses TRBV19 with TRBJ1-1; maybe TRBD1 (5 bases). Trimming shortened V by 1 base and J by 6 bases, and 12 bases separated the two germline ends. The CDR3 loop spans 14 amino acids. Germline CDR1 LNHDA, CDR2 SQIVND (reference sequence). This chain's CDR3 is CASSIAWGDSEAFF. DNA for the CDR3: TGTGCCAGTAGTATAGCGTGGGGGGACTCTGAAGCTTTCTTT.

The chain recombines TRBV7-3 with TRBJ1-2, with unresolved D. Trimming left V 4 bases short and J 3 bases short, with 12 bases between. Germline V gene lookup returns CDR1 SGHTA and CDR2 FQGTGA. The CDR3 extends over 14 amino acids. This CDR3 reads CASSSPETDYGYTF. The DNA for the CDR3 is TGTGCCAGCAGCTCTCCGGAGACGGACTATGGCTACACCTTC.

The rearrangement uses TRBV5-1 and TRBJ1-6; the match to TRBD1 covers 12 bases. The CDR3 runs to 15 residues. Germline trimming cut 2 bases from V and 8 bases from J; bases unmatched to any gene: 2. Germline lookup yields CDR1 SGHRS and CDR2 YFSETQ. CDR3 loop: CASSFGDRGHSPLHF. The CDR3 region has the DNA TGCGCCAGCAGCTTCGGGGACAGGGGGCATTCACCCCTCCACTTT. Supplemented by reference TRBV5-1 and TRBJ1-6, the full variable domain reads KAGVTQTPRYLIKTRGQQVTLSCSPISGHRSVSWYQQTPGQGLQFLFEYFSETQRNKGNFPGRFSGRQFSNSRSEMNVSTLELGDSALYLCASSFGDRGHSPLHFGNGTRLTVT.